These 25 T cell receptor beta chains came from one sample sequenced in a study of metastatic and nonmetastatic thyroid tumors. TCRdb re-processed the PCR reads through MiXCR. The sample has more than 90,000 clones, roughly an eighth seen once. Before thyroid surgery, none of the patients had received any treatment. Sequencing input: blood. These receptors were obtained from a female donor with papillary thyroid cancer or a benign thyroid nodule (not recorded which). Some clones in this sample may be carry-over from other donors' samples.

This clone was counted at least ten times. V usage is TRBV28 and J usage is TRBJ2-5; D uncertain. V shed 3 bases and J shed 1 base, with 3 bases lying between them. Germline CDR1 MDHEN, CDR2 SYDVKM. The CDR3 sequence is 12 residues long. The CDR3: CASSLPQETQYF. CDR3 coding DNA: TGTGCCAGCAGTTTGCCCCAAGAGACCCAGTACTTC.

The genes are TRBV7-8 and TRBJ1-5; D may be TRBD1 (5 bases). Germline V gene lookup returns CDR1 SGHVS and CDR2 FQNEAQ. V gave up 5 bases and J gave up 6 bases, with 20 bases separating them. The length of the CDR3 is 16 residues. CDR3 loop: CASSHGVGREGQPQHF. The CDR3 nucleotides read TGTGCCAGCAGCCACGGCGTGGGCAGGGAGGGTCAGCCCCAGCATTTT.

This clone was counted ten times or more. DNA of the CDR3: TGCGCCAGCAGGATCTTTGAGTCGAGCACAGATACGCAGTATTTT. Translation: CASRIFESSTDTQYF. J is TRBJ2-3 and V is TRBV5-1; D is unclear. CDR1 and CDR2 (germline): SGHRS, YFSETQ. This CDR3 contains 15 residues. The V and J ends lost 5 bases and 0 bases respectively, with 13 bases between them.

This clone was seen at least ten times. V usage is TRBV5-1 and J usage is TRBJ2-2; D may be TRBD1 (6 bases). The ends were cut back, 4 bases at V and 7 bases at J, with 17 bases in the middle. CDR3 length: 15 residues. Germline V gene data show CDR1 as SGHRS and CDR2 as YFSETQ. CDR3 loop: CASSPTTGNSGELFF. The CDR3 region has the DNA TGCGCCAGCAGCCCCACGACAGGCAATAGCGGGGAGCTGTTTTTT.

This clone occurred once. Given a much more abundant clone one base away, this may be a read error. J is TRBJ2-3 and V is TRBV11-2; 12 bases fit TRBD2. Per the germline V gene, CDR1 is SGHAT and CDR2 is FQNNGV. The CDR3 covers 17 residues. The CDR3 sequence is CVSSTRLAGEVADTQYF. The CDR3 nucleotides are TGTGTCAGCAGCACCCGACTAGCGGGAGAGGTGGCAGATACGCAGTATTTT.

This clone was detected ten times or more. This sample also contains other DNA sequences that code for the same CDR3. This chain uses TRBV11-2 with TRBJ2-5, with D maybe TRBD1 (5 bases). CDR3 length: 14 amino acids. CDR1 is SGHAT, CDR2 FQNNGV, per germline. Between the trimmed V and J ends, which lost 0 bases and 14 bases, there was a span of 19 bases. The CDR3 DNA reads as TGTGCCAGCAGCTTAGATCCTAGGTCCCAGGGCTTCTACTTC. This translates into CASSLDPRSQGFYF.

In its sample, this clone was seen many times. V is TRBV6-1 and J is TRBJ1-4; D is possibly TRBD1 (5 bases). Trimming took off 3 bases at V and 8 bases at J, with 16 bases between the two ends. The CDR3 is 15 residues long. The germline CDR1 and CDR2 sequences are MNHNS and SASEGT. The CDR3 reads CASSEGLVAGEKLFF. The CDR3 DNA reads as TGTGCCAGCAGTGAGGGACTCGTGGCTGGAGAAAAACTGTTTTTT.

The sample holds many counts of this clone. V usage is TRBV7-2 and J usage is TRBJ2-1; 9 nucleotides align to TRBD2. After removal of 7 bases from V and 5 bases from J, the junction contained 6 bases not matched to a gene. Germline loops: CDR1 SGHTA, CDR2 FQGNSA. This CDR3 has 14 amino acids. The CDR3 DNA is TGTGCCAGCACGGCGGGAGGGCCCAACAATGAGCAGTTCTTC. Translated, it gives CASTAGGPNNEQFF.

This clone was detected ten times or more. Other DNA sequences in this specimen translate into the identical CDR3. In DNA form, the CDR3 reads TGCAGTGCTAGAGCGCCACAGGGGGCGGCAGATACGCAGTATTTT. Protein sequence: CSARAPQGAADTQYF. This rearrangement joins TRBV20-1 to TRBJ2-3; 9 bases are shared with TRBD1. Germline CDR1 is DFQATT and CDR2 is SNEGSKA (reference sequence). The length of the CDR3 is 15 residues. J was trimmed by 4 bases and V by 1 base; bases with no gene match: 6.

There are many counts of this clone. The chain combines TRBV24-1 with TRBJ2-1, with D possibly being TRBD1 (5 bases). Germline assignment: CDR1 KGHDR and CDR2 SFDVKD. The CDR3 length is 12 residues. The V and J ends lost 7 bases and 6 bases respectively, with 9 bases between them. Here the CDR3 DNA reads TGTGCCACCAGCACAGGTGTCAATGAGCAGTTCTTC. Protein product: CATSTGVNEQFF.

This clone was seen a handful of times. CDR3 amino acids: CSAINTRRQGASGELFF. For the CDR3, the DNA is TGCAGTGCTATTAACACTCGGAGACAGGGGGCTTCCGGGGAGCTGTTTTTT. This chain links TRBV20-1 with TRBJ2-2, with TRBD1 identical over 10 bases. The ends lost 4 bases at V and 6 bases at J; junction bases unmatched: 14. The CDR3 covers 17 residues. CDR1 DFQATT and CDR2 SNEGSKA come from the germline V gene (reference sequence).

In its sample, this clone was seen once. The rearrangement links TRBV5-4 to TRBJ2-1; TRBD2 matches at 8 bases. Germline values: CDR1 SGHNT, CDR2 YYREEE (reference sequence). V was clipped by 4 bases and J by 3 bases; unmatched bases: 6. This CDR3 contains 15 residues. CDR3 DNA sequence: TGTGCCAGCAGCAAAACTAGCGGACTCTACAATGAGCAGTTCTTC. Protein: CASSKTSGLYNEQFF.

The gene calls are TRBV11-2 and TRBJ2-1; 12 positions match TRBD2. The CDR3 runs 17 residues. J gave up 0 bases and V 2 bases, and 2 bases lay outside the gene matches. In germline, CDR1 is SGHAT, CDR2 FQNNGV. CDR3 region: CASSLTSGRSSYNEQFF. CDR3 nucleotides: TGTGCCAGCAGCTTAACTAGCGGGAGGAGCTCCTACAATGAGCAGTTCTTC.

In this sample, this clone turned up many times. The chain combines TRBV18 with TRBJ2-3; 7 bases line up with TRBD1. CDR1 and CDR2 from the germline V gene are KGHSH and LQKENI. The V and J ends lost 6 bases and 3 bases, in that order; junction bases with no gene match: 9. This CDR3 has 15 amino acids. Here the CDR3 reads CASSPGTDPTDTQYF. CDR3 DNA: TGTGCCAGCTCTCCCGGGACAGATCCTACAGATACGCAGTATTTT.

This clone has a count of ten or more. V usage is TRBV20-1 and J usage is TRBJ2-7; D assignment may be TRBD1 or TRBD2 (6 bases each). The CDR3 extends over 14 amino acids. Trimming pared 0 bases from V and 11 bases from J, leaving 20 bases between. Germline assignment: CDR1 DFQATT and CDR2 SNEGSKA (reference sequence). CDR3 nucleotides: TGCAGTGCTAGAGATCAGGGGACTCCATCGAGCAAGTACTTC. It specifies CSARDQGTPSSKYF.

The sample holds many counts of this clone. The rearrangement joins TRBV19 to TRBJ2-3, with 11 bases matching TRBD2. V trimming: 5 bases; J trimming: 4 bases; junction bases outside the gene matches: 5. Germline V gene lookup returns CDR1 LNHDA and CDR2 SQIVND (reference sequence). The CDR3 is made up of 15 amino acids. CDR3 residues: CASSLIAGGADTQYF. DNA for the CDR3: TGTGCCAGTAGTCTTATAGCGGGGGGGGCAGATACGCAGTATTTT.

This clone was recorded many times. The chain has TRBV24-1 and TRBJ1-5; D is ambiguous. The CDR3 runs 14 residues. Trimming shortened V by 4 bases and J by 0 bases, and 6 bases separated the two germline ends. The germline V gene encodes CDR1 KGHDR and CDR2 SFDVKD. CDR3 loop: CATSETFSNQPQHF. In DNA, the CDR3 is TGTGCCACCAGTGAAACGTTTAGCAATCAGCCCCAGCATTTT.

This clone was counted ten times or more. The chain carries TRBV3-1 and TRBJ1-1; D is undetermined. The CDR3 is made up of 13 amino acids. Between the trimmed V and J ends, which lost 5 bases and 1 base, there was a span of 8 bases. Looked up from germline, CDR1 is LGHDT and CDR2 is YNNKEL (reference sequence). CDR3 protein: CASSATRNTEAFF. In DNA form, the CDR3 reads TGTGCCAGCAGCGCAACACGGAACACTGAAGCTTTCTTT.

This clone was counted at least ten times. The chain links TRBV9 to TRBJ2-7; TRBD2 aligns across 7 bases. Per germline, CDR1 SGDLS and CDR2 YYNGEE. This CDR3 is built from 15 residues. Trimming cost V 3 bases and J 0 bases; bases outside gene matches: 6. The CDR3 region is CASSAGEGLSYEQYF. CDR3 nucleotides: TGTGCCAGCAGCGCCGGGGAGGGCCTCTCCTACGAGCAGTACTTC. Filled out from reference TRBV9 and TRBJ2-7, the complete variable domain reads DSGVTQTPKHLITATGQRVTLRCSPRSGDLSVYWYQQSLDQGLQFLIQYYNGEERAKGNILERFSAQQFPDLHSELNLSSLELGDSALYFCASSAGEGLSYEQYFGPGTRLTVT.

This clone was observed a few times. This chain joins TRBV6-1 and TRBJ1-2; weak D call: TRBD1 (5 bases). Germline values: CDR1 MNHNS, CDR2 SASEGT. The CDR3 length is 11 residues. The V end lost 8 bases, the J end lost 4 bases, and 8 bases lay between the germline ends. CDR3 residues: CASGGSYGYTF. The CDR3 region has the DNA TGTGCCAGCGGGGGAAGCTATGGCTACACCTTC.

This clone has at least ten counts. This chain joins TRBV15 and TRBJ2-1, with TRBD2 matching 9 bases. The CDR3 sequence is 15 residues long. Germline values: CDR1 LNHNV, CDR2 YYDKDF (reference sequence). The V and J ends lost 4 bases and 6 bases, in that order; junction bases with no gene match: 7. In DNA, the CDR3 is TGTGCCACCAGCACTTTAGCGGGAGCGGGCAATGAGCAGTTCTTC. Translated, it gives CATSTLAGAGNEQFF.

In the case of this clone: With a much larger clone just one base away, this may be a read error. CDR3 sequence: CSVEWTFGPETQYF. In DNA, the CDR3 is TGCAGCGTTGAATGGACATTCGGCCCAGAGACCCAGTACTTC. The V call is TRBV29-1, the J call TRBJ2-5, with TRBD1 as a possible D gene (5 bases). Trimming cost V 2 bases and J 4 bases, with 14 bases left between them. The CDR3 totals 14 residues. CDR1 SQVTM and CDR2 ANQGSEA come from the germline V gene.

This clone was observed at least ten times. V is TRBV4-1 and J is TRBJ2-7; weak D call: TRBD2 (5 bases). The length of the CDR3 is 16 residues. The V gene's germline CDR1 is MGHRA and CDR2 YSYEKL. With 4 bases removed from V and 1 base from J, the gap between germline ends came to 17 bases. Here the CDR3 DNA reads TGCGCCAGCAGCCGCGATCTGGGAGTAGGGTCCTACGAGCAGTACTTC. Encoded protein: CASSRDLGVGSYEQYF.

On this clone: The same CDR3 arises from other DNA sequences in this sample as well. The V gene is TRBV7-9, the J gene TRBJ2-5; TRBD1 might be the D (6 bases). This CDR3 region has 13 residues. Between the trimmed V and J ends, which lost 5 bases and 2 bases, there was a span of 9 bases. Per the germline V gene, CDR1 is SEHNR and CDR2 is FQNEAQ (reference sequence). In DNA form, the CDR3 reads TGTGCCAGCAGCCCCGGGACACAAGAGACCCAGTACTTC. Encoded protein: CASSPGTQETQYF.

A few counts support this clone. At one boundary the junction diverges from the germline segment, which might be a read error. CDR3 nucleotides: TGTGCCGTCAGTGATCGGGATGGCTACACCTTC. This encodes CAVSDRDGYTF. The chain combines TRBV10-3 with TRBJ1-2; D is unresolved. In germline, CDR1 is ENHRY, CDR2 SYGVKD. This CDR3 region has 11 residues.